This record concerns one T cell receptor beta chain sequence. Deep was the level used in running the assay. TCRdb's table, derived via immunoSEQ multiplex PCR, lists solely in-frame clones and lacks some. The data contain approximately 350,000 clones, less than 85% of them singletons. This entry is derived from a study of shared clonotypes between healthy human individuals. On the study more broadly: Every donor yielded three CD4 naive, three CD4 memory, two CD8 naive and one CD8 memory plate.

The CDR3 is 17 amino acids. V gave up 1 base and J gave up 4 bases; unmatched junction bases: 4. Germline assignment: CDR1 MRHNA and CDR2 SNTAGT. Sequencing was performed on memory CD4+ T cells sorted from blood. The subset: CD45RA-negative fraction. The source of this sequence is a man younger than 45 in good health. The chain recombines TRBV6-4 with TRBJ2-5; 15 bases align to TRBD2. In DNA form, the CDR3 reads TGTGCCAGCAGTGACTGGAAGGGACTAGCGGGAGGAGAGACCCAGTACTTC. Its translation is CASSDWKGLAGGETQYF.